This TCR beta chain was captured in a study of blood T cell repertoires in COVID-19. Study at large: The study drew acute and convalescent COVID-19 samples from the United States, Italy and Spain. In each case, the material was cDNA or gDNA derived from T cells, B-cell-depleted T cells, or PBMCs.

This clone was seen just once. The germline CDR1 and CDR2 sequences are KGHSH and LQKENI. J was trimmed by 4 bases and V by 2 bases; bases with no gene match: 5. The CDR3 covers 15 residues. Assay: immunoSEQ multiplex PCR; the TCRdb copy retains only in-frame clones and omits some. The sample has about 68,000 clones; 86% are singletons. The TCR sequence derives from a man in his fifties with acute or convalescent COVID-19. The V and J genes are TRBV18 and TRBJ1-5; 7 positions match TRBD1. The specimen was peripheral blood. For the CDR3, the DNA is TGTGCCAGCTCACCATCCCGGGACAGTAATCAGCCCCAGCATTTT. Translation: CASSPSRDSNQPQHF.